This is a list of T cell receptor beta chains from one sample in a study of low-dose radiotherapy and immunotherapy resistance in tumors. MiXCR, applied by TCRdb to the reads, yields one record per CDR3 protein. The table shows tens of thousands of distinct CDR3 sequences, with 8% to 10% occurring only once. The specimen was PBMCs, collected before treatment. Source of these receptors: a male donor with prostate cancer. CDR3s include the opening cysteine and the closing phenylalanine or tryptophan. A D gene is named only where the DNA matches it firmly. Clone size is not always given. Where it is, it says once, few, many or a class for expanded clones.

>many|TRBV19|NA|TRBJ1-1
TGTGCCAGTAGTTCGGGACACCTCATGAACACTGAAGCTTTCTTT
CASSSGHLMNTEAFF
>few|TRBV6-5|NA|TRBJ2-1
TGTGCCAGCAGTTACTCGGGGGGCCATGAGCAGTTCTTC
CASSYSGGHEQFF
>many|TRBV28|TRBD2|TRBJ2-5
TGTGCCAGCAGATCCCCCCCGGGACTAGAGAACTTC
CASRSPPGLENF
>many|TRBV27|NA|TRBJ2-7
TGTGCCAGCATGGACGCCTCCTACGAGCAGTACTTC
CASMDASYEQYF
>many|TRBV5-5|NA|TRBJ2-3
TGTGCCAGCAGCTTTTTTGCTAGCGAGACAGATACGCAGTATTTT
CASSFFASETDTQYF
>many|TRBV10-3|NA|TRBJ2-1
TGTGCCATCAGTCCCCGGACCCTCAACAATGAGCAGTTCTTC
CAISPRTLNNEQFF
>many|TRBV29-1|TRBD1|TRBJ2-3
TGCAGCGTCGGCGGGACAGGGGGTGGCACAGATACGCAGTATTTT
CSVGGTGGGTDTQYF
>many|TRBV7-3|NA|TRBJ2-7
TGTGCCAGCAGCTCCTACCGTGATAGGGGTTCCTACGAGCAGTACTTC
CASSSYRDRGSYEQYF
>many|TRBV20-1|NA|TRBJ2-7
TGCAGTGCTAGAGCGGGTAGCGGCTCCTACGAGCAGTACTTC
CSARAGSGSYEQYF
>many|TRBV27|TRBD1|TRBJ1-2
TGTGCCAGCAGTCTTGGGGGGACAGTCTATGGCTACACCTTC
CASSLGGTVYGYTF
>NA|TRBV7-6|TRBD2|TRBJ2-3
TGTGCCAGCAGCTTAGCACTAGCGGGAGCGGTAGATACGCAGTATTTT
CASSLALAGAVDTQYF
>many|TRBV6-2/TRBV6-3|NA|TRBJ2-3
TGTGCCCACGCCGATCCTCCATCGGATACGCAGTATTTT
CAHADPPSDTQYF
>many|TRBV28|NA|TRBJ1-1
TGTGCCAGCAGTTTAACCGAAAGGGTTGAAGCTTTCTTT
CASSLTERVEAFF
>many|TRBV6-6|NA|TRBJ2-3
TGTGCCAGCAGACCGACCCCCCCACGGACAGATACGCAGTATTTT
CASRPTPPRTDTQYF
>many|TRBV25-1|NA|TRBJ2-2
TGTGCCAGCAGTGAATTCGGGGGTGTGGGCACCGGGGAGCTGTTTTTT
CASSEFGGVGTGELFF
>many|TRBV6-2/TRBV6-3|TRBD2|TRBJ2-1
TGTGCCAGCAGTCCTTCCGGGACTAGGAGTGTGCAGTTCTTC
CASSPSGTRSVQFF
>many|TRBV20-1|NA|TRBJ2-3
TGCAGTGCTAGAGGCCCCCTAGGGAATACGCAGTATTTT
CSARGPLGNTQYF
>NA|TRBV2|NA|TRBJ1-5
TGTGCCAGCAGTGGCCGACAGAATCAGCCCCAGCATTTT
CASSGRQNQPQHF
>many|TRBV7-2|TRBD2|TRBJ2-3
TGTGCCAGCAGCTTAGGGACTAGCGGGAGGGCAGATACGCAGTATTTT
CASSLGTSGRADTQYF
>NA|TRBV20-1|TRBD1|TRBJ1-5
TGCAGTGCTCAAAAGACAGGGGCAGGTCAGCCCCAGCATTTT
CSAQKTGAGQPQHF
>many|TRBV28|NA|TRBJ2-3
TGTGCCAGCAGTTTAGCTACGGGAACAGATACGCAGTATTTT
CASSLATGTDTQYF
>many|TRBV24-1|NA|TRBJ2-3
TGTGCCACCAGTGATTTGGGTTCCGGGACGGCGGCGGGAGATACGCAGTATTTT
CATSDLGSGTAAGDTQYF
>many|TRBV3-1|NA|TRBJ1-1
TGTGCCAGCAGCCAAGATGTTTACCTGAACACTGAAGCTTTCTTT
CASSQDVYLNTEAFF
>many|TRBV5-3|TRBD1|TRBJ2-7
TGTGCCAGCAGGATGACAGGGGCCTCCTACGAGCAGTACTTC
CASRMTGASYEQYF
>many|TRBV9|NA|TRBJ2-5
TGTGCCAGCAGCGTAATGCTAGGGCAAGAGACCCAGTACTTC
CASSVMLGQETQYF
>many|TRBV28|NA|TRBJ2-7
TGTGCCAGCACCGTTTGGCAGGGTGCCTACGAGCAGTACTTC
CASTVWQGAYEQYF
>many|TRBV10-3|TRBD1|TRBJ2-1
TGTGCCATCAGTCCTGGACAGGGGGAAGGTGGGGAGCAGTTCTTC
CAISPGQGEGGEQFF
>many|TRBV3-1|NA|TRBJ1-5
TGTGCCAGCAGCCAAGCGAGGCAGCCCCAGCATTTT
CASSQARQPQHF
>NA|TRBV5-8|NA|TRBJ1-2
TGTGCCAGCAGCTTGGGCGTAGGCTATGGCTACACCTTC
CASSLGVGYGYTF
>many|TRBV4-1|NA|TRBJ2-7
TGCGCCAGCAGCCAAGGGGACCCTAACTCCTACGAGCAGTACTTC
CASSQGDPNSYEQYF
>many|TRBV20-1|NA|TRBJ2-7
TGCAGTGCTAGAGGACCGGGAACGGTCTACGAGCAGTACTTC
CSARGPGTVYEQYF
>many|TRBV3-1|TRBD2|TRBJ2-1
TGTGCCAGCAGCCAGGGAGCGGGAGCCTACAATGAGCAGTTCTTC
CASSQGAGAYNEQFF
>many|TRBV5-1|NA|TRBJ2-7
TGCGCCAGCAGCTTTACCGGCCCGGGGAGCTACGAGCAGTACTTC
CASSFTGPGSYEQYF
>NA|TRBV12-3/TRBV12-4|NA|TRBJ2-3
TGTGCCAGCAGCCCCAGGTCTATTTGGGGGACAGATACGCAGTATTTT
CASSPRSIWGTDTQYF
>many|TRBV7-9|TRBD1|TRBJ1-1
TGTGCCAGCAGCCCACCCACAGGGGTTCCTGAAGCTTTCTTT
CASSPPTGVPEAFF
>many|TRBV10-3|NA|TRBJ1-5
TGTGCCATCAGTTCAGAGGGAATTAATCAGCCCCAGCATTTT
CAISSEGINQPQHF
>many|TRBV4-1|NA|TRBJ2-3
TGCGCCAGCAGCCAAGTCTTTCGCGATACGCAGTATTTT
CASSQVFRDTQYF
>few|TRBV20-1|NA|TRBJ2-7
TGCAGTGCTAGTAGGGATCCCTACGAGCAGTACTTC
CSASRDPYEQYF
>many|TRBV7-2|NA|TRBJ2-1
TGTGCCAGCAGCACTACGTCCCGGGTTCACGCCTACAATGAGCAGTTCTTC
CASSTTSRVHAYNEQFF
>many|TRBV29-1|TRBD1|TRBJ1-1
TGCAGCTTCCGGGACAGGGGGCTAACTGAAGCTTTCTTT
CSFRDRGLTEAFF
>many|TRBV4-1|NA|TRBJ2-5
TGCGCCAGCAGCCAAGTCTTTAGGGAGGACGAGACCCAGTACTTC
CASSQVFREDETQYF
>many|TRBV14|NA|TRBJ2-5
TGTGCCAGCAGCTCGCAATCCGGACAGCAAGAGACCCAGTACTTC
CASSSQSGQQETQYF
>many|TRBV20-1|TRBD2|TRBJ2-2
TGCAGCGCGGGAGCCCCCGGGGAGCTGTTTTTT
CSAGAPGELFF
>few|TRBV7-2|NA|TRBJ2-5
TGTGCCAGCAGCCCTAGTGGGGGCCGCGAGACCCAGTACTTC
CASSPSGGRETQYF
>many|TRBV6-4|NA|TRBJ2-7
TGTGCCAGTCTTGGGACGGAGGACAGTTCATCCGAGCAGTACTTC
CASLGTEDSSSEQYF
>many|TRBV10-3|TRBD1|TRBJ2-1
TGTGCCATCAGTGGGGGGACAGCGAGCTCCTACAATGAGCAGTTCTTC
CAISGGTASSYNEQFF
>many|TRBV6-5|TRBD1|TRBJ1-5
TGTGCCAGCAGCGAAACCGGGACAGGGCTCAATCAGCCCCAGCATTTT
CASSETGTGLNQPQHF
>many|TRBV6-2/TRBV6-3|NA|TRBJ2-1
TGTGCCAGCAGCCCCGCGGGCCTCGCCTCCTACAATGAGCAGTTCTTC
CASSPAGLASYNEQFF
>many|TRBV27|TRBD1|TRBJ1-5
TGTGCCAGCAGTTTCCGATCCGGGACAGGGGTTCAGCCCCAGCATTTT
CASSFRSGTGVQPQHF
>many|TRBV15|TRBD2|TRBJ2-3
TGTGCCACCAGCAGAGATCGTCTAGCGGGAGGTATTGGAGATACGCAGTATTTT
CATSRDRLAGGIGDTQYF
>many|TRBV28|NA|TRBJ2-3
TGTGCCAGCACCGACCTGGGATGGGGGGTCACAGATACGCAGTATTTT
CASTDLGWGVTDTQYF
>many|TRBV12-3/TRBV12-4|NA|TRBJ2-3
TGTGCCAGCAGTTTAGTAGCGGTGGGCACAGATACGCAGTATTTT
CASSLVAVGTDTQYF
>many|TRBV28|NA|TRBJ2-1
TGTGCCAGCAGTGGGGGCGGGGTAGGATTCAATGAGCAGTTCTTC
CASSGGGVGFNEQFF
>many|TRBV7-2|TRBD1|TRBJ1-2
TGTGCCAGCAGCCCGCTGACAGGGAACCACGGCTACACCTTC
CASSPLTGNHGYTF
>many|TRBV10-3|TRBD2|TRBJ2-3
TGTGCCATCAAATATGGGGCTAGCGGGAGCGCTAGCACAGATACGCAGTATTTT
CAIKYGASGSASTDTQYF
>many|TRBV6-2/TRBV6-3|NA|TRBJ1-5
TGTGCCAGCAGTTCCGTAGGATATCAGCCCCAGCATTTT
CASSSVGYQPQHF
>many|TRBV28|TRBD1|TRBJ2-1
TGTGCCAGCTTTAGCTGGGGCTCCATGGACAGGGAGCAGTTCTTC
CASFSWGSMDREQFF